This T cell receptor beta chain was captured in a study of T cells in Graves' hyperthyroidism and ophthalmopathy. This clonotype appeared many times. Its matching antigen is unknown. It was uncontrolled infection, other autoimmune disease, pregnancy or lactation that excluded patients. Overall study findings and caveats: From stable hyperthyroidism, ophthalmopathy was set apart by a 13 V-J model. Most clonotypes that expanded in the thyroid above 0.001 also showed up in blood.

Amplification yielded TCR beta CDR3 regions, with RNA transcripts as the source. The HTBI primer set served for first-round RT-PCR of the TCR CDR3. One entry per CDR3 protein, called by TCRdb with MiXCR from the multiplex PCR reads. This sample has fewer than 550,000 distinct CDR3 sequences, with around a sixth found just once. The receptor was derived from a young woman with Graves' hyperthyroidism. The sequenced sample consisted of blood.

The chain's CDR3 is CASSATGIGGYEQYF. The DNA for the CDR3 is TGTGCCAGCAGCGCAACCGGGATCGGGGGCTACGAGCAGTACTTC. The chain links TRBV28 to TRBJ2-7, with D tentatively TRBD2 (6 bases). This CDR3 has 15 amino acids. V gave up 6 bases and J gave up 3 bases, with 18 bases separating them. CDR1 is MDHEN, CDR2 SYDVKM, per germline.